This entry lists 30 T cell receptor beta chains sequenced from one sample in a study of PD-L1 blockade in urothelial cancer. The repertoire was sequenced with immunoSEQ multiplex PCR; TCRdb's copy has only in-frame clones and lacks some. This table holds fewer than 45,000 clones, around 33% found once. The sample here was tumor tissue, taken before atezolizumab (anti-PD-L1) treatment. The receptors were sampled from a man aged 60-69 years with urothelial cancer.

The sample holds many counts of this clone. This rearrangement joins TRBV9 to TRBJ1-5; 10 positions agree with TRBD1. V was pared by 2 bases and J by 3 bases, with 5 bases of the junction left unmatched. Germline V gene lookup returns CDR1 SGDLS and CDR2 YYNGEE. This CDR3 has 16 amino acids. CDR3 protein: CASSVGTGDYNQPQHF. DNA for the CDR3: TGTGCCAGCAGCGTGGGGACAGGGGACTACAATCAGCCCCAGCATTTT.

The table lists this clone with a few counts. The V and J genes are TRBV11-3 and TRBJ2-1; D call uncertain. Germline CDR1 and CDR2: SGHNT and YENEEA. The CDR3 sequence is 15 residues long. Trimming stripped 5 bases from V and 0 bases from J, with 11 bases between. The CDR3 loop reads CASSRGTFSYNEQFF. CDR3 bases: TGTGCCAGCAGCCGAGGCACATTCTCCTACAATGAGCAGTTCTTC.

This clone came up many times. The chain couples TRBV4-1 to TRBJ1-5; 8 bases fit TRBD1. CDR1 is MGHRA and CDR2 is YSYEKL in the germline V gene. The CDR3 loop spans 17 amino acids. J gave up 7 bases and V 4 bases, and 15 bases lay outside the gene matches. CDR3 protein: CASSPGQGLGSGQPQHF. CDR3 sequence (DNA): TGCGCCAGCAGCCCCGGACAGGGTTTGGGTTCCGGGCAGCCCCAGCATTTT.

This rearrangement joins TRBV10-3 to TRBJ2-7; weak D call: TRBD2 (5 bases). Germline loops: CDR1 ENHRY, CDR2 SYGVKD. The CDR3 has 13 amino acids. V shed 2 bases and J shed 7 bases, with 12 bases lying between them. DNA of the CDR3: TGTGCCATCAGTGAGGAAGAGGGCCGGGAGCAGTACTTC. As protein: CAISEEEGREQYF.

This clone occurred a few times. The chain uses TRBV15 and TRBJ2-7; D unresolved. In germline, CDR1 is LNHNV, CDR2 YYDKDF (reference sequence). The CDR3 runs 17 residues. Between the trimmed V and J ends, which lost 0 bases and 0 bases, there was a span of 15 bases. The CDR3 nucleotides read TGTGCCACCAGCAGAGATATAGGGTTCTCCAGCTCCTACGAGCAGTACTTC. Protein product: CATSRDIGFSSSYEQYF.

This chain connects TRBV23-1 to TRBJ2-7; no clear D gene. TRBV23-1 is assigned to the ORF class and has an uncertain function. Trimming removed 1 base at V and 3 bases at J, with 10 bases between. This CDR3 spans 14 amino acids. The CDR3 DNA reads TGCGCCAGCAGTCAATTCAATTACTACTACGAGCAGTACTTC. Its translation: CASSQFNYYYEQYF.

This clone appeared a single time. The chain employs TRBV18 and TRBJ2-2; D ambiguous. The CDR3 has 14 residues. Germline assignment: CDR1 KGHSH and CDR2 LQKENI. Between the trimmed V and J ends, which lost 4 bases and 1 base, there was a span of 7 bases. The CDR3 nucleotides read TGTGCCAGCTCACTGGAAATGAACACCGGGGAGCTGTTTTTT. It specifies CASSLEMNTGELFF.

The rearrangement joins TRBV6-7 to TRBJ1-5; TRBD1 agrees at 9 bases. TRBV6-7 is flagged as an ORF with uncertain function. This CDR3 has 17 residues. Losses at the gene ends were 2 bases for V and 3 bases for J; bases not matched to a gene: 8. CDR3: CASSYGPGQGDNQPQHF. The CDR3 nucleotides are TGTGCCAGCAGTTACGGGCCGGGACAGGGAGACAATCAGCCCCAGCATTTT.

The sample holds many counts of this clone. The chain joins TRBV6-8 to TRBJ2-7; 8 bases fit TRBD1. CDR1 is MNHGY and CDR2 is SAAAGT in the germline V gene. The V segment lost 3 bases and the J segment 1 base; nucleotides outside the gene matches: 5. The CDR3 length is 15 residues. CDR3 nucleotide sequence: TGTGCCAGCAGTTATAAAGGACAGGGTTCCTACGAGCAGTACTTC. It encodes CASSYKGQGSYEQYF.

A few counts support this clone. The chain joins TRBV11-3 to TRBJ1-2; maybe TRBD1 (5 bases). The CDR3 covers 15 residues. CDR1 is SGHNT, CDR2 YENEEA, per germline. Trimming shortened V by 1 base and J by 3 bases, and 12 bases separated the two germline ends. The CDR3 reads CASSLVRGNHYGYTF. CDR3 nucleotide sequence: TGTGCCAGCAGCTTAGTCCGGGGCAACCACTATGGCTACACCTTC.

This clone occurred many times. The chain has TRBV9 and TRBJ2-5; TRBD1 agrees at 10 bases. The V gene end was trimmed by 3 bases and the J gene end by 6 bases; junction bases not matched to a gene: 17. The CDR3 totals 18 residues. The germline V gene has CDR1 SGDLS and CDR2 YYNGEE. CDR3 nucleotides: TGTGCCAGCAGCGCGTCCGGGACAGGGGCGGAATATATGAAGACCCAGTACTTC. It yields the protein CASSASGTGAEYMKTQYF.

A few counts support this clone. The V gene is TRBV4-1, the J gene TRBJ2-2, with TRBD2 matching 8 bases. This CDR3 contains 20 residues. V was clipped by 1 base and J by 4 bases; unmatched bases: 17. Germline V gives CDR1 MGHRA, CDR2 YSYEKL. The CDR3, as DNA: TGCGCCAGCAGCCAAGTTGTGGGAGGGATGGCGGGAGGTGGCACCGGGGAGCTGTTTTTT. Encoded protein: CASSQVVGGMAGGGTGELFF.

This clone was observed a few times. V gene TRBV6-8 combines with J gene TRBJ2-2; D might be TRBD1 or TRBD2, each matching 5 bases. Trimming took off 2 bases at V and 0 bases at J, with 13 bases between the two ends. CDR1 and CDR2 (germline): MNHGY, SAAAGT. This CDR3 comprises 17 residues. Written as DNA, the CDR3 is TGTGCCAGCAGTTACGATGGGGGAGCTGCGAACACCGGGGAGCTGTTTTTT. Encoded protein: CASSYDGGAANTGELFF.

This clone showed up just a few times. The CDR3 region is CASSLQQGSGANEQYF. The CDR3 region has the DNA TGTGCCAGCAGTCTACAACAGGGGTCAGGTGCCAACGAGCAGTACTTC. J is TRBJ2-7 and V is TRBV6-8; 7 bases are shared with TRBD1. The CDR3 extends over 16 amino acids. The germline V gene has CDR1 MNHGY and CDR2 SAAAGT. V lost 5 bases, J lost 5 bases, and 15 bases stayed unmatched.

The genes are TRBV28 and TRBJ2-1; maybe TRBD2 (6 bases). The germline V and J ends were trimmed by 7 bases and 9 bases, with 19 bases remaining between them. The CDR3 is 14 residues long. The germline V gene has CDR1 MDHEN and CDR2 SYDVKM. The CDR3, as DNA: TGTGCCAGCATCCCCACTAGCAAAATAGGTGAGCAGTTCTTC. Translation gives CASIPTSKIGEQFF. Filled out from reference TRBV28 and TRBJ2-1, the complete variable domain reads DVKVTQSSRYLVKRTGEKVFLECVQDMDHENMFWYRQDPGLGLRLIYFSYDVKMKEKGDIPEGYSVSREKKERFSLILESASTNQTSMYLCASIPTSKIGEQFFGPGTRLTVL.

In this sample, this clone turned up a few times. This rearrangement joins TRBV6-8 to TRBJ2-4; 8 bases align to TRBD2. Germline-derived CDR1 and CDR2 are MNHGY and SAAAGT. This CDR3 comprises 20 residues. V was clipped by 0 bases and J by 4 bases; unmatched bases: 17. The CDR3 sequence is CASSYSPAGVMVFGKNIQYF. Written as DNA, the CDR3 is TGTGCCAGCAGTTACTCCCCAGCGGGAGTTATGGTTTTTGGTAAAAACATTCAGTACTTC.

The V gene is TRBV14, the J gene TRBJ2-2; D not resolved. The CDR3 length is 14 residues. Germline loops: CDR1 SGHDN, CDR2 FVKESK. Trimming cost V 0 bases and J 8 bases, with 10 bases left between them. DNA for the CDR3: TGTGCCAGCAGCCAAGAGCTATCTGGGGGGGAGCTGTTTTTT. It yields the protein CASSQELSGGELFF.

This chain connects TRBV29-1 to TRBJ2-1, with D uncertain. The V and J ends lost 0 bases and 2 bases respectively, with 11 bases between them. Germline loops: CDR1 SQVTM, CDR2 ANQGSEA. The CDR3 is 15 residues long. This chain's CDR3 is CSVEERAETYNEQFF. The CDR3 DNA reads TGCAGCGTTGAAGAACGGGCGGAAACCTACAATGAGCAGTTCTTC.

V is TRBV29-1 and J is TRBJ2-2; a possible D gene is TRBD1 (6 bases). CDR1 and CDR2 from the germline V gene are SQVTM and ANQGSEA. CDR3 size: 13 residues. With 5 bases removed from V and 4 bases from J, the gap between germline ends came to 11 bases. DNA of the CDR3: TGCAGCGTTCACAACAGGGTCACCGGGGAGCTGTTTTTT. This encodes CSVHNRVTGELFF.

This clone has a handful of counts. CDR3 coding DNA: TGTGCCAGCAGCGCAGGACTAGCGGGAGGTTCGCACGAGCAGTACTTC. Translation gives CASSAGLAGGSHEQYF. The chain couples TRBV11-3 to TRBJ2-7; 14 nucleotides line up with TRBD2. Germline CDR1 and CDR2: SGHNT and YENEEA. V shed 5 bases, J shed 5 bases, and the junction held 8 bases outside the gene matches. The CDR3 is made up of 16 amino acids.

There are a few counts of this clone. The rearrangement links TRBV28 to TRBJ2-7, with unresolved D. Germline V CDR1 and CDR2: MDHEN, SYDVKM. Trimming stripped 1 base from V and 2 bases from J, with 12 bases between. There are 15 residues in the CDR3. For the CDR3, the DNA is TGTGCCAGCAGTTTATACAACGCTGGGACCTACGAGCAGTACTTC. Translating it yields CASSLYNAGTYEQYF.

The genes are TRBV6-4 and TRBJ2-3; 13 bases are shared with TRBD2. Per germline, CDR1 MRHNA and CDR2 SNTAGT. V lost 5 bases to trimming and J lost 6 bases; unmatched junction nucleotides: 8. The CDR3 consists of 16 residues. CDR3 in DNA: TGTGCCAGCAGTCCGGGACTAGCGGGAAAGTTGGATACGCAGTATTTT. This sequence encodes CASSPGLAGKLDTQYF.

This clone was counted ten times or more. V and J are TRBV28 and TRBJ1-3; TRBD1 matches at 7 bases. The CDR3 loop spans 14 amino acids. V lost 6 bases to trimming and J lost 2 bases; unmatched junction nucleotides: 4. In germline, CDR1 is MDHEN, CDR2 SYDVKM. Here the CDR3 DNA reads TGTGCCAGCAGCCGGGGACAGCCTGGAAACACCATATATTTT. Amino acids: CASSRGQPGNTIYF.

In this sample, this clone turned up once. The V gene is TRBV29-1, the J gene TRBJ2-1; D not certain. Germline values: CDR1 SQVTM, CDR2 ANQGSEA. This CDR3 has 14 amino acids. Trimming took off 4 bases at V and 3 bases at J, with 13 bases between the two ends. In DNA, the CDR3 is TGCAGCGTTGGAAAGCCTGGGGTCTACAATGAGCAGTTCTTC. Its translation: CSVGKPGVYNEQFF.

The gene calls are TRBV6-8 and TRBJ1-1; maybe TRBD1 (5 bases). CDR3 length: 14 amino acids. V was cut by 2 bases and J by 1 base, with 8 bases left in between. The germline gives CDR1 MNHGY, CDR2 SAAAGT. CDR3 protein: CASSYRGENTEAFF. The CDR3 nucleotides are TGTGCCAGCAGTTACCGGGGGGAGAACACTGAAGCTTTCTTT.

The rearrangement links TRBV7-7 to TRBJ2-7, with 9 positions matching TRBD1. Losses at the gene ends were 3 bases for V and 5 bases for J; bases not matched to a gene: 8. This CDR3 comprises 15 residues. Germline V gives CDR1 SSHAT, CDR2 FNYEAQ (reference sequence). Here the CDR3 reads CASSLVDRGNDEQYF. The CDR3 DNA is TGTGCCAGCAGCTTGGTCGACAGGGGGAATGACGAGCAGTACTTC.

For this clone: At one end the junction does not follow the germline gene, possibly because of a read error. V usage is TRBV6-8 and J usage is TRBJ2-3; the match to TRBD1 covers 7 bases. Germline assignment: CDR1 MNHGY and CDR2 SAAAGT. The CDR3 spans 14 residues. The CDR3 nucleotides read TGTGCCAGCAGTGACTCGACAGGGCCAGATACGCAGTATTTT. It encodes CASSDSTGPDTQYF.

The chain recombines TRBV29-1 with TRBJ2-7, with 10 bases lining up with TRBD1. The CDR3 sequence is 13 residues long. V was pared by 6 bases and J by 2 bases, with 4 bases of the junction left unmatched. CDR1 is SQVTM, CDR2 ANQGSEA, per germline. The CDR3 is CSVKDRGPYEQYF. Here the CDR3 DNA reads TGCAGCGTCAAAGACAGGGGGCCCTACGAGCAGTACTTC.

This clone was recorded only once. This sequence joins TRBV12-5 and TRBJ2-3; 8 nucleotides agree with TRBD2. V gave up 3 bases and J gave up 3 bases; unmatched junction bases: 5. The CDR3 runs to 15 residues. The V gene's germline CDR1 is LGHNT and CDR2 FRNRAP. This CDR3 reads CASGFGGGRTDTQYF. As DNA, the CDR3 is TGTGCTAGTGGTTTCGGGGGGGGTCGGACAGATACGCAGTATTTT.

Only one count was recorded for this clone. The chain couples TRBV19 to TRBJ1-6, with 7 bases fitting TRBD1. Germline V lookup: CDR1 LNHDA, CDR2 SQIVND (reference sequence). V was pared by 4 bases and J by 9 bases, with 12 bases of the junction left unmatched. This CDR3 contains 16 residues. The CDR3 is CASSSRDSLPTSPLHF. The DNA for the CDR3 is TGTGCCAGTAGTAGCCGGGACAGCCTCCCGACTTCACCCCTCCACTTT.